This entry concerns a single T cell receptor beta chain. Its specificity is unknown. This sample was taken from a study of OX40 agonist ivuxolimab in advanced cancers. Overall study context: Hepatocellular carcinoma, melanoma, renal cell or head and neck cancer occurred in dose-escalation patients. Past anti-PD-1, anti-PD-L1 or anti-CTLA-4 therapy was accepted, and roughly 37% had received some.

Repertoires were generated with immunoSEQ multiplex PCR, while TCRdb's copy carries only in-frame clones and drops some. The data hold approximately 57,000 clones, with approximately 75% observed a single time. Findings and limits, study-wide: Both blood CD4+ and CD8+ T cells showed clonal growth by week 6 at 0.1 to 3.0 mg/kg. Among the lowest peripheral clonal expansion occurred in 0.1-3.0 mg/kg partial responders.

The CDR3 length is 18 residues. The rearrangement links TRBV21-1 to TRBJ1-3; the D segment call TRBD1 is taken from the table without a DNA check. TRBV21-1 corresponds to a pseudogene. Sequenced material: CD4+ or CD8+ T cells sorted from blood, taken in a trial of the OX40 agonist ivuxolimab. The receptor comes from an adult with an advanced solid tumor such as melanoma, head and neck, liver or kidney cancer. This CDR3 reads CASSRYRIREGPTDTIYF. CDR3 bases: TGTGCCAGCAGCAGATACCGGATCAGGGAAGGGCCCACAGACACCATATATTTT.